Shown below are 7 T cell receptor beta chains from a single sample sequenced in a study of T cells after yellow fever vaccination (dated by TCRdb to the late 2010s). The library was built by means of 5' RACE. For sequencing, an Illumina HiSeq 2500 was employed. In TCRdb, the public reads were trimmed at Q25 with fastp and aligned with MiXCR, with productive beta chains retained. When rows share a CDR3 protein, they turn into one entry using the most common DNA and genes. This sample comprises about 150,000 distinct CDR3 sequences, about 7% of them detected only once. The top ten clonotypes cover more than 0.6% of the sample. Read against the paper, the sample's treatment or condition label means: live attenuated yellow fever vaccine strain. Source: CD4+ T cells sorted from PBMCs, taken 10 days after the yellow fever booster vaccination. These receptors were taken from a man between 25 and 39 years old who received the YFV17D yellow fever vaccine.

This clonotype was found many times. The CDR3 coding sequence is TGTGCCAGCAGCTTGAACACCGGGGAGCTGTTTTTT. It translates to CASSLNTGELFF. This sequence joins TRBV28 and TRBJ2-2; no clear D gene. This CDR3 comprises 12 residues. CDR1 and CDR2 (germline): MDHEN, SYDVKM. The V gene lost 6 bases and the J gene lost 1 base, with 3 bases spanning the gap. The full variable domain, completed using reference TRBV28 and TRBJ2-2, is DVKVTQSSRYLVKRTGEKVFLECVQDMDHENMFWYRQDPGLGLRLIYFSYDVKMKEKGDIPEGYSVSREKKERFSLILESASTNQTSMYLCASSLNTGELFFGEGSRLTVL.

This clonotype was detected a few times. A read error may produce the germline difference seen at one junction end. The rearrangement joins TRBV7-7 to TRBJ2-3, with D unclear. The germline gives CDR1 SSHAT, CDR2 FNYEAQ (reference sequence). The CDR3 loop spans 13 amino acids. As DNA, the CDR3 is TGTGCTAGCAGCTTAGCTCGGGCAGATACGCAGTATTTT. Amino acids: CASSLARADTQYF.

There are many counts of this clonotype. The genes are TRBV5-1 and TRBJ2-1; a possible D gene is TRBD2 (5 bases). The CDR3 covers 14 residues. The V end lost 0 bases, the J end lost 7 bases, and 11 bases lay between the germline ends. Germline CDR1 reads SGHRS; CDR2 reads YFSETQ. The CDR3 DNA is TGCGCCAGCAGCTTGGTGGGAGCGACTAATGAGCAGTTCTTC. It translates to CASSLVGATNEQFF.

This clonotype was seen many times. Mismatch with germline at one junction end may stem from a read error. The chain carries TRBV12-3 or TRBV12-4 and TRBJ2-1; D possibly corresponds to TRBD2 (7 bases). This CDR3 has 13 residues. Written as DNA, the CDR3 is TGTGCCAGCAGTCAGCAGGGGCGGGAGCCGCAGGTCTTC. This codes for CASSQQGREPQVF.

This clonotype has at least ten counts. V usage is TRBV4-3 and J usage is TRBJ1-1; 8 positions agree with TRBD1. Germline V CDR1 and CDR2: LGHNA, YSLEER. Trimming cost V 1 base and J 4 bases; bases outside gene matches: 8. The CDR3 totals 16 residues. CDR3 sequence (DNA): TGCGCCAGCAGCCAAGGGGCGGACAGGGTTGGCACTGAAGCTTTCTTT. Translating gives CASSQGADRVGTEAFF.

In this sample, this clonotype turned up many times. The chain is built from TRBV12-3 or TRBV12-4 and TRBJ2-1, with 8 bases aligning to TRBD2. The ends lost 7 bases at V and 1 base at J; junction bases unmatched: 6. The CDR3 has 15 amino acids. The CDR3 loop reads CASKSGTRSYNEQFF. Here the CDR3 DNA reads TGTGCCAGCAAATCCGGGACTAGGTCCTACAATGAGCAGTTCTTC.

The chain carries TRBV29-1 and TRBJ2-6; possible D gene TRBD1, 5 bases. CDR1 is SQVTM and CDR2 is ANQGSEA in the germline V gene. CDR3 length equals 16 residues. The germline V and J ends were trimmed by 7 bases and 0 bases, with 16 bases remaining between them. The DNA of the CDR3 is TGCAGCGCCCGCCAGGGCAGACCCTCTGGGGCCAACGTCCTGACTTTC. Encoded protein: CSARQGRPSGANVLTF. Supplemented by reference TRBV29-1 and TRBJ2-6, the full variable domain reads SAVISQKPSRDICQRGTSLTIQCQVDSQVTMMFWYRQQPGQSLTLIATANQGSEATYESGFVIDKFPISRPNLTFSTLTVSNMSPEDSSIYLCSARQGRPSGANVLTFGAGSRLTVL.